This T cell receptor beta chain derives from a study of shared clonotypes between healthy human individuals. In its sample, this clone was seen a few times. TCRdb keeps only in-frame clones here, not all; method: immunoSEQ multiplex PCR. The sample yields hundreds of thousands of clones, more than 75% seen once. CDR3 length: 14 amino acids. The germline V gene has CDR1 ENHRY and CDR2 SYGVKD. V was pared by 4 bases and J by 3 bases, with 4 bases of the junction left unmatched. This TCR was sampled from a man aged 18 to 29 in good health. Material: memory CD8+ T cells sorted from blood. Subset noted: CD45RO+ cells pooled with CCR7-negative TemRA cells. The chain has TRBV10-3 and TRBJ2-3, with 7 bases identical to TRBD2. The CDR3 sequence is CAISGGGPTDTQYF. The CDR3 DNA reads TGTGCCATCAGTGGGGGAGGGCCAACAGATACGCAGTATTTT.